The present entry profiles one TCR beta chain with its context. Its antigen is still unknown. Isolating CD4+ T cells followed 9 to 11 days of culture. Two-dose vaccination with either BNT162b2 or mRNA-1273 was given to the participants. Half-medium changes using IL-2 medium occurred on days 3 and 7. Assay: immunoSEQ multiplex PCR; the TCRdb copy retains only in-frame clones and omits some. The sample has about 73,000 clones, about 73% seen once. The sample belongs to a study of vaccination effects on CD4 cells after COVID-19. Study information: Post-vaccine specimens arrived a median 72 days past the second dose.

This CDR3 is built from 15 residues. The germline V gene has CDR1 SNHLY and CDR2 FYNNEI. Trimming stripped 6 bases from V and 4 bases from J, with 18 bases between. The V gene is TRBV2, the J gene TRBJ1-1, with D maybe TRBD1 (6 bases). Sequencing used CD4+ T cells from PBMCs cultured without peptide, obtained after COVID-19 vaccination. The clonotype originates from a human donor who received a COVID-19 vaccine. The CDR3 region is CASRDSASAGTEAFF. The CDR3 DNA is TGTGCCAGCAGGGACAGTGCTTCGGCGGGCACTGAAGCTTTCTTT.